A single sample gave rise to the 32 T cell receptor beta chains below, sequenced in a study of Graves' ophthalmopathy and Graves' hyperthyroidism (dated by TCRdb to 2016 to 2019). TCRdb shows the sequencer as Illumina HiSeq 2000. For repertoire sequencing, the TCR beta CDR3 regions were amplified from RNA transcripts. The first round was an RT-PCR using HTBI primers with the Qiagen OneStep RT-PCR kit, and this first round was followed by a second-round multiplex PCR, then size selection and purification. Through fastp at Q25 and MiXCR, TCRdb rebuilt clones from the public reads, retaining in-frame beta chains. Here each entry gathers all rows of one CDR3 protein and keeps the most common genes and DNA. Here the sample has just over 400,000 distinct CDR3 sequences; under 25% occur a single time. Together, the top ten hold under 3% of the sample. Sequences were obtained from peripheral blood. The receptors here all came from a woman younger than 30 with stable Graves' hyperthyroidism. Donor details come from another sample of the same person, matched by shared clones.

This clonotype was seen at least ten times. In DNA, the CDR3 is TGTGCCAGCAGCGCCGGGGACGGTGCCTACGAGCAGTACTTC. Protein: CASSAGDGAYEQYF. The chain is built from TRBV9 and TRBJ2-7; TRBD1 or TRBD2 may be the D gene (5 bases each). With 3 bases removed from V and 2 bases from J, the gap between germline ends came to 12 bases. The CDR3 totals 14 residues. Germline assignment: CDR1 SGDLS and CDR2 YYNGEE.

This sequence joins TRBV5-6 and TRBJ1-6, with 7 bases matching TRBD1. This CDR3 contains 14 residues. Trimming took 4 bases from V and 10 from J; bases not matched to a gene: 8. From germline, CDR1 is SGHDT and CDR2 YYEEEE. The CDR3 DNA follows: TGTGCCAGCAGCCACAGGGGTCGGAACTCACCCCTCCACTTT. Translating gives CASSHRGRNSPLHF. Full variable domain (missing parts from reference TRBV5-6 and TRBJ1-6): DAGVTQSPTHLIKTRGQQVTLRCSPKSGHDTVSWYQQALGQGPQFIFQYYEEEERQRGNFPDRFSGHQFPNYSSELNVNALLLGDSALYLCASSHRGRNSPLHFGNGTRLTVT.

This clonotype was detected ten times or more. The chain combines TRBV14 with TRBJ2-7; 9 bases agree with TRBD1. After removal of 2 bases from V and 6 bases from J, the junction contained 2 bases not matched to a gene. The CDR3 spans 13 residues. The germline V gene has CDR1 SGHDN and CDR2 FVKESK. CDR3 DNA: TGTGCCAGCAGCCAAAACAGGGGGCCCGAGCAGTACTTC. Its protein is CASSQNRGPEQYF.

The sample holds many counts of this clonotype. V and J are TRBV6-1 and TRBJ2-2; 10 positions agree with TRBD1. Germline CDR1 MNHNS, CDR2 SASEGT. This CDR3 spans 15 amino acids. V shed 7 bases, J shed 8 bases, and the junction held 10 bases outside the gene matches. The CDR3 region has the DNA TGTGCCAGCACCTCAGGGACAGGGGTTTGGGGGGAGCTGTTTTTT. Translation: CASTSGTGVWGELFF.

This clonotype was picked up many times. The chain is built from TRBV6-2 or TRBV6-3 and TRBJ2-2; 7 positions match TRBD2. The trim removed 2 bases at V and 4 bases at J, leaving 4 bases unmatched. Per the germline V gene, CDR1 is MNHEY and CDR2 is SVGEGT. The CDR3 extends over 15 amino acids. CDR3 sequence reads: CASSYRGGPTGELFF. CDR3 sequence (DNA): TGTGCCAGCAGTTACCGGGGAGGGCCCACCGGGGAGCTGTTTTTT.

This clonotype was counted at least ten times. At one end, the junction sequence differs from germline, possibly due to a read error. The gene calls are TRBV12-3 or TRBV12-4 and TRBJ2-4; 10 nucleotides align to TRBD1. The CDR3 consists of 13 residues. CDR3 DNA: TGTGCCAGCCTAGGCACGACAGGGGGCATTAAGTACTTC. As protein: CASLGTTGGIKYF.

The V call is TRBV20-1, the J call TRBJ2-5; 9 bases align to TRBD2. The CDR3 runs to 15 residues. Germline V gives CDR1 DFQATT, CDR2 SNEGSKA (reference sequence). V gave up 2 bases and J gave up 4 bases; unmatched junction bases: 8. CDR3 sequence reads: CSARSIAGAGETQYF. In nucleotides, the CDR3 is TGCAGTGCTAGATCGATAGCGGGGGCCGGAGAGACCCAGTACTTC.

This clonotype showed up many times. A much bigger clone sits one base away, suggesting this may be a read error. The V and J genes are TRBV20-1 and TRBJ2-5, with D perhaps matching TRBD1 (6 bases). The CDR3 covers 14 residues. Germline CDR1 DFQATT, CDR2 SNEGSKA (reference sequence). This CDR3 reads CGAALYRAGETQYF. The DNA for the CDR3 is TGCGGTGCTGCATTATACAGGGCCGGAGAGACCCAGTACTTC.

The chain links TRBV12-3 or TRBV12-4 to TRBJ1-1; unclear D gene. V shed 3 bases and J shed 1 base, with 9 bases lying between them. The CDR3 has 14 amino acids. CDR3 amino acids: CASSFGRRNTEAFF. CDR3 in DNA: TGTGCCAGCAGTTTCGGCAGGCGGAACACTGAAGCTTTCTTT.

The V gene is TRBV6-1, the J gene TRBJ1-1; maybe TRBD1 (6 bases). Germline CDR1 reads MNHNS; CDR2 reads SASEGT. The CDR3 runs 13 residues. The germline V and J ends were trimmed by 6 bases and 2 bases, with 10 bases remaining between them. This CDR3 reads CASSNRANTEAFF. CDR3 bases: TGTGCCAGCAGCAACAGGGCCAACACTGAAGCTTTCTTT.

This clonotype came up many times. Here the CDR3 DNA reads TGCGCCAGCAGCTTCGAGCGGGGACGCACCGGGGAGCTGTTTTTT. Its translation is CASSFERGRTGELFF. The gene calls are TRBV5-1 and TRBJ2-2, with 7 bases fitting TRBD2. This CDR3 has 15 amino acids. CDR1 is SGHRS, CDR2 YFSETQ, per germline. J was trimmed by 4 bases and V by 2 bases; bases with no gene match: 5.

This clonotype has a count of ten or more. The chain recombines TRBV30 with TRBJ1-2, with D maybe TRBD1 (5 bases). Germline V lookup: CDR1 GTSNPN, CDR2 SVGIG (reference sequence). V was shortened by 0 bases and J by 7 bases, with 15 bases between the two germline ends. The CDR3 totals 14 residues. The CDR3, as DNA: TGTGCCTGGAGTGTTTTCAGGGCTGGAAGTGGCTACACCTTC. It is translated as CAWSVFRAGSGYTF.

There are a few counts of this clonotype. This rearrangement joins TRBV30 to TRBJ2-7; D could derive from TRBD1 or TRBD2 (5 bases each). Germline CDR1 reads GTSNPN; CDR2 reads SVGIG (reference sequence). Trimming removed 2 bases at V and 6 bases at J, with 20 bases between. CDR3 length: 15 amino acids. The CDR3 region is CAWSRPRDGEGEQYF. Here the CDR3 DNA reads TGTGCCTGGAGTAGACCCCGGGACGGTGAAGGCGAGCAGTACTTC. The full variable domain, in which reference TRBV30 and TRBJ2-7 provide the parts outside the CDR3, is SQTIHQWPATLVQPVGSPLSLECTVEGTSNPNLYWYRQAAGRGLQLLFYSVGIGQISSEVPQNLSASRPQDRQFILSSKKLLLSDSGFYLCAWSRPRDGEGEQYFGPGTRLTVT.

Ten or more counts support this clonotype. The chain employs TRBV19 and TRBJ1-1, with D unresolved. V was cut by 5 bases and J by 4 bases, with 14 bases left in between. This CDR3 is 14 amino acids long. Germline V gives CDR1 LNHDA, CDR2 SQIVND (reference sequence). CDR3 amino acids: CASSRPGTGTEAFF. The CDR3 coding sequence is TGTGCCAGTAGTCGCCCAGGAACCGGCACTGAAGCTTTCTTT.

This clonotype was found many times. The CDR3 protein is CASSESYPITDTQYF. The CDR3 bases are TGTGCCAGCAGTGAATCGTACCCTATCACAGATACGCAGTATTTT. The chain couples TRBV6-1 to TRBJ2-3, with D uncertain. Trimming took off 2 bases at V and 2 bases at J, with 11 bases between the two ends. The CDR3 has 15 amino acids. Germline assignment: CDR1 MNHNS and CDR2 SASEGT.

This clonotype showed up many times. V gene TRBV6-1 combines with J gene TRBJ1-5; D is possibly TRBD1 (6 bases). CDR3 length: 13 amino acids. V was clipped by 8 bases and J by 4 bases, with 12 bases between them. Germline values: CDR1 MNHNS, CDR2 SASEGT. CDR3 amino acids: CASVGQGNQPQHF. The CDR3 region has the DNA TGTGCCAGCGTGGGGCAGGGGAATCAGCCCCAGCATTTT.

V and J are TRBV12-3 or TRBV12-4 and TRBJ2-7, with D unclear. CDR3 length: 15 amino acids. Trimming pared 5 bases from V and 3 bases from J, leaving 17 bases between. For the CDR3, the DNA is TGTGCCAGCAGTGAAGAAAGGATCCCCTTCTACGAGCAGTACTTC. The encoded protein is CASSEERIPFYEQYF.

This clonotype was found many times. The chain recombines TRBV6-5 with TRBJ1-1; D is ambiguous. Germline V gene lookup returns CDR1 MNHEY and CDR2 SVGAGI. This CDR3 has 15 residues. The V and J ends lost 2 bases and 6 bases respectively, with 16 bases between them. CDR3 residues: CASSYGSPGHAEAFF. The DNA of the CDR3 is TGTGCCAGCAGTTACGGGTCTCCGGGCCACGCTGAAGCTTTCTTT.

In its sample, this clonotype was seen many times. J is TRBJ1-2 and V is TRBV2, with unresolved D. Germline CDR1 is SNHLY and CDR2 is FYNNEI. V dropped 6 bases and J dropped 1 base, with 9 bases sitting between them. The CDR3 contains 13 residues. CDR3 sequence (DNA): TGTGCCAGCAGCCAGGCCGTTAACTATGGCTACACCTTC. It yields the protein CASSQAVNYGYTF.

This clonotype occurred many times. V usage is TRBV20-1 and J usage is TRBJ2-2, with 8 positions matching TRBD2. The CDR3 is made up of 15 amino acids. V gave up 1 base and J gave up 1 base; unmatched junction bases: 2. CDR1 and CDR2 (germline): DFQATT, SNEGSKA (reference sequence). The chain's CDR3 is CSARGSGRNTGELFF. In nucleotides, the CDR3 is TGCAGTGCTAGAGGGAGCGGGAGGAACACCGGGGAGCTGTTTTTT.

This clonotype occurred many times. CDR3 protein: CASSFAGVAEQYF. In DNA form, the CDR3 reads TGTGCCAGCAGCTTCGCAGGGGTGGCCGAGCAGTACTTC. This sequence joins TRBV3-1 and TRBJ2-7, with TRBD1 as a possible D gene (6 bases). The CDR3 covers 13 residues. Trimming cost V 5 bases and J 6 bases, with 14 bases left between them. Germline loops: CDR1 LGHDT, CDR2 YNNKEL (reference sequence).

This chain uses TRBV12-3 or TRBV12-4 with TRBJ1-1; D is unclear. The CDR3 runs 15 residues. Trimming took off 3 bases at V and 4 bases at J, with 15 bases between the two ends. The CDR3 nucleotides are TGTGCCAGCAGTTTGTTTCGGGATCGGGCCACTGAAGCTTTCTTT. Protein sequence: CASSLFRDRATEAFF.

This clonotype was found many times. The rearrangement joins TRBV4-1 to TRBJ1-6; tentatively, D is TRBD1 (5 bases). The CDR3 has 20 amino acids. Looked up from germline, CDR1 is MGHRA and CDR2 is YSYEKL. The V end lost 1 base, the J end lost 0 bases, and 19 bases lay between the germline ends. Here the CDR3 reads CASSQGRSQAQSSYNSPLHF. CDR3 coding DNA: TGCGCCAGCAGCCAAGGGAGGTCACAGGCACAGAGCTCCTATAATTCACCCCTCCACTTT.

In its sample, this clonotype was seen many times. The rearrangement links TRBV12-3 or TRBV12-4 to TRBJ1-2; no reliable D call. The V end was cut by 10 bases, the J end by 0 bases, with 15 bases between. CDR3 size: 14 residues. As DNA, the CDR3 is TGTGCCACCAAGTTAGGACCAGCTAACTATGGCTACACCTTC. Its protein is CATKLGPANYGYTF.

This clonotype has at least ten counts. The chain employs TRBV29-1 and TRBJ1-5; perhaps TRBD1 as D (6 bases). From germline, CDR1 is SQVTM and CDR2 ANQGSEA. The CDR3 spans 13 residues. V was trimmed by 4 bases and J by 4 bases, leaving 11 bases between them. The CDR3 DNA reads TGCAGCGTTGCCGGGACAAGAAATCAGCCCCAGCATTTT. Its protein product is CSVAGTRNQPQHF.

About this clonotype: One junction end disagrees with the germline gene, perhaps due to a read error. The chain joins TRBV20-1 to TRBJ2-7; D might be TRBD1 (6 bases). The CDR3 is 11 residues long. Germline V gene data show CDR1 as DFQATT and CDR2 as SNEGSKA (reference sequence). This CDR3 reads CSGDRSCEQYF. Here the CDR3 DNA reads TGCAGTGGAGACAGGTCCTGCGAGCAGTACTTC.

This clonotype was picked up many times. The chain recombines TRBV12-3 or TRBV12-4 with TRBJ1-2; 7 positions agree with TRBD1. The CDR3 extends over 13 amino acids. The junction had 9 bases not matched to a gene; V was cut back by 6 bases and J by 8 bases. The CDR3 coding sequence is TGTGCCAGCAGAACCGGGACAGCCTCCGGCTACACCTTC. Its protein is CASRTGTASGYTF.

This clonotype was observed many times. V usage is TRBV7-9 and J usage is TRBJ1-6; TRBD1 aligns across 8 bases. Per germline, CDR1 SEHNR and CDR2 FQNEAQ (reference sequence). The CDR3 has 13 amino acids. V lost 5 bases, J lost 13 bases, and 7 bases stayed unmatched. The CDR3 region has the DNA TGTGCCAGCAGCCTGGACAGGGCAAATCCCCTCCACTTT. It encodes CASSLDRANPLHF. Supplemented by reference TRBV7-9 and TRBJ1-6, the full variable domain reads DTGVSQNPRHKITKRGQNVTFRCDPISEHNRLYWYRQTLGQGPEFLTYFQNEAQLEKSRLLSDRFSAERPKGSFSTLEIQRTEQGDSAMYLCASSLDRANPLHFGNGTRLTVT.

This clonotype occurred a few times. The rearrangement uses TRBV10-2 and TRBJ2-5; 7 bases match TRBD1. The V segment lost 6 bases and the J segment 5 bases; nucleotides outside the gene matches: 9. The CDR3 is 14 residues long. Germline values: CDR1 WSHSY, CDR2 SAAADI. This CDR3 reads CASSVGQVGETQYF. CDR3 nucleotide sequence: TGCGCCAGCAGCGTTGGACAGGTGGGGGAGACCCAGTACTTC.

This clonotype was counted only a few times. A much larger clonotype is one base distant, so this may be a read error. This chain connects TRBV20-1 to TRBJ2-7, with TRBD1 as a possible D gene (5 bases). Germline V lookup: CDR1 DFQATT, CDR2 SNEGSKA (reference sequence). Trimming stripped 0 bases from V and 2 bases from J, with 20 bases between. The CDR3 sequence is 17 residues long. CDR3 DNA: TGCAGTGCTAGAGATGCCGGTCACAGGAAAAAACCCTACGAGCAGTACTTC. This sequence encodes CSARDAGHRKKPYEQYF.

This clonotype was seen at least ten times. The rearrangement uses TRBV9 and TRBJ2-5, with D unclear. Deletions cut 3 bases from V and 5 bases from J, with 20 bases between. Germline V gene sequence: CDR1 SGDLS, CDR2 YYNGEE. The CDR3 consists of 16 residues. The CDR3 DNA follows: TGTGCCAGCAGCGCAAGACTCCAGTCGGGCGGTGAGACCCAGTACTTC. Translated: CASSARLQSGGETQYF. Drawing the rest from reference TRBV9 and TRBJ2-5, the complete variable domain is DSGVTQTPKHLITATGQRVTLRCSPRSGDLSVYWYQQSLDQGLQFLIQYYNGEERAKGNILERFSAQQFPDLHSELNLSSLELGDSALYFCASSARLQSGGETQYFGPGTRLLVL.

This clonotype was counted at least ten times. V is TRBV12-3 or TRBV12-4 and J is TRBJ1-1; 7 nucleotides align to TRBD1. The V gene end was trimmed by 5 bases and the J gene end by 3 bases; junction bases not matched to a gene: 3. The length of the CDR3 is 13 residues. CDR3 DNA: TGTGCCAGCAGTGACAGGGAAGACACTGAAGCTTTCTTT. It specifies CASSDREDTEAFF.